Listed here are 3 T cell receptor beta chains from one sample, sequenced in a study of blood T cell repertoires in COVID-19. Assay: immunoSEQ multiplex PCR; the TCRdb copy retains only in-frame clones and omits some. This table has 300,000 to 350,000 clones, approximately 85% appearing once. Source material: PBMCs or T cells enriched from blood (not recorded which). The source is a young man who had recovered from COVID-19.

The genes are TRBV3-1 (or the pseudogene TRBV3-2) and TRBJ1-4; no clear D gene. The CDR3 sequence is 12 residues long. CDR1 LGHDT and CDR2 YNNKEL come from the germline V gene (reference sequence). Trimming left V 2 bases short and J 11 bases short, with 9 bases between. The CDR3 spells CASSQIREKLFF. CDR3 nucleotides: TGTGCCAGCAGCCAAATTCGTGAGAAACTGTTTTTT.

V gene TRBV14 combines with J gene TRBJ2-2, with a possible D match to TRBD1 (5 bases). V lost 0 bases and J 6 bases, leaving 11 bases between the germline ends. The CDR3 is made up of 15 amino acids. Germline V lookup: CDR1 SGHDN, CDR2 FVKESK. CDR3: CASSQDRVLAGELFF. The CDR3 DNA follows: TGTGCCAGCAGCCAAGACAGGGTTCTAGCCGGGGAGCTGTTTTTT.

J is TRBJ1-1 and V is TRBV7-9; D perhaps matches TRBD1 (5 bases). Germline-derived CDR1 and CDR2 are SEHNR and FQNEAQ (reference sequence). V was pared by 4 bases and J by 0 bases, with 9 bases between. CDR3 length: 14 amino acids. DNA of the CDR3: TGTGCCAGCAGCTGGGGACTGCTGAACACTGAAGCTTTCTTT. Its protein product is CASSWGLLNTEAFF. The complete variable domain, with remaining parts taken from reference TRBV7-9 and TRBJ1-1, reads DTGVSQNPRHKITKRGQNVTFRCDPISEHNRLYWYRQTLGQGPEFLTYFQNEAQLEKSRLLSDRFSAERPKGSFSTLEIQRTEQGDSAMYLCASSWGLLNTEAFFGQGTRLTVV.